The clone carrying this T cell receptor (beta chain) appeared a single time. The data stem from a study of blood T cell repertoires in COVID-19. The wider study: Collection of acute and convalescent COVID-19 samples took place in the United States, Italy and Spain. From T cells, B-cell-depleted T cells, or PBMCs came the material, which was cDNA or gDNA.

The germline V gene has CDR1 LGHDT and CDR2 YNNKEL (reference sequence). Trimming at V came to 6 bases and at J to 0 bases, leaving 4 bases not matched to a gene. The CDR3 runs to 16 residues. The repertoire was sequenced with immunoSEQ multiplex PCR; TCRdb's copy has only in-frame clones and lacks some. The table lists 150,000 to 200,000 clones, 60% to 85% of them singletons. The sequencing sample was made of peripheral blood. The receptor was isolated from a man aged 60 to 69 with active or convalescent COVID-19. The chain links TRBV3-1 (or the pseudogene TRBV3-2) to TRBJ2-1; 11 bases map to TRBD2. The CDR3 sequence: CASRPLAGGSYNEQFF. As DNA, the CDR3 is TGTGCCAGCAGACCTCTAGCGGGAGGCTCCTACAATGAGCAGTTCTTC.